This T cell receptor beta chain came from a study of cytomegalovirus exposure and HLA in healthy donors listed by TCRdb under 2017. The study in broad terms: In an earlier analysis of some 550 of the donors, about 260 Gb of sequence data and 95 million to 130 million unique TCR beta sequences from about 190 million T cells were reported. Approximately 300 gigabases of sequencing data and tens of millions of unique TCR sequences were included in an early release covering several hundred HLA-typed donors. Of the roughly 400 genotyped donors, over 65% fell in the genetic ancestry cluster associated with self-reported Caucasian donors. The study aimed to test whether cataloging public T cell receptors could reveal signatures of past pathogen exposure. Using immunosequencing, the study profiled T cell repertoires from roughly 650 subjects and related those repertoires to cytomegalovirus serostatus. Besides the first cohort of under 700 subjects, a separate validation cohort made up of roughly 120 different subjects was used. To predict cytomegalovirus infection status, the study brought together high-throughput TCR immunosequencing, statistical association of individual TCRs with disease status, and machine learning. In a later analysis, previously published TCR beta repertoires from fewer than 750 donors were re-analyzed and high-resolution HLA genotyping was added so that TCR occurrence patterns could be studied. Rather than drawing on any new phenotypic data, the later analysis identified candidate immune exposures from TCR beta sequences and the way those sequences occurred across donors. An earlier analysis of around 580 of the donors used high-throughput TCR beta sequencing to judge whether each TCR beta V gene segment behaved as functional or pseudogenic. Donor age, sex, ethnicity and CMV serostatus were collected together with the repertoire data. In a later genetic analysis, genome-wide SNP genotypes for about 55% of the roughly 670 donors were used, and that subset was treated as a discovery cohort. All discovery cohort repertoires had been generated using a single sequencing platform. Class I and class II HLA loci were covered by the typing at four-digit resolution. Typing coverage differed by locus: A, B, C, DRB1 and DQB1 were typed in roughly 629-630 donors, DQA1 in around 500, DPA1 in around 600, and DPB1 in 450 to 490. Because of strong linkage in the cohort, roughly five DR-DQ haplotypes were treated as single units for association and clustering. On average, 235,054 unique TCR beta nucleotide sequences were sequenced per donor among a few hundred genotyped donors of the cohort, with roughly a sixth of those sequences being non-productive.

The cohort comprised hundreds of healthy bone marrow donors. Cohort members were all nominally healthy when sampled, although unrecorded immune exposures were likely present. The donor was CMV seronegative and was included in the group of a few hundred seronegative cohort members. Every donor gave a peripheral blood sample, and the peripheral blood mononuclear cells from that sample were used for TCR beta sequencing. The Qiagen DNeasy Blood Extraction Kit was used to extract genomic DNA from the blood cell samples. The CDR3 starts with the cysteine, ends with the phenylalanine, and has 15 residues. Just the 45-base CDR3 DNA is kept, in frame starting at base 1. CDR1 SGDLS and CDR2 YYNGEE are derived from the germline V gene. Unmatched junction bases come to 3, with V trimmed by 4 bases and J by 3 bases. Broader findings and caveats from the paper: Some IMGT-functional V segments, including TRBV6-2 and TRBV6-3, could not be told apart with the 87-base-pair reads, so those segments were excluded. A further reported finding was that TCR beta sequences accurately predicted the HLA-A and HLA-B alleles for most subjects in the first cohort. At a false discovery rate of 0.05, a later analysis linked 16,951 TCR beta sequences to specific HLA alleles. A cluster of highly shared sequence variants was judged likely to represent a technical artifact of the sequencing pipeline. Only TCR beta chains were sequenced in this cohort, and the absence of alpha or paired-chain data limited detectable features. Because some donors lacked HLA typing at each locus, the association tests relied only on the typed subset. Correlated functional status among segregating V segments might reflect linkage disequilibrium, but an unknown experimental factor could not be ruled out. An earlier analysis of 587 of the donors showed that most TCR beta V segments appeared in productive rearrangements either about 90% or about 30% of the time, which broadly matched IMGT annotations. In a later genetic analysis, fewer N-insertions in productive TCRs were reported among donors in an Asian-associated ancestry cluster than the 666-donor mean. The only immune exposure information available for the cohort was CMV serostatus. It was suggested by the authors that the approach could potentially be generalized to other disease states and immunological phenotypes. In a later genetic analysis, a missense DCLRE1C variant was associated with V-gene and J-gene trimming of TCR beta chains, and the association was replicated in an independent cohort. Strong co-occurrence of HLA alleles, especially DR and DQ, made assigning TCR associations to individual alleles difficult. Roughly uniform sequencing depth across donors was assumed in presence/absence analyses, although this assumption may not hold. In the study, around 160 TCR beta chains were listed as associated with cytomegalovirus. Roughly 15 rarely observed V segments, including chromosome 9 orphons, were excluded from the earlier analysis of several hundred of the donors because counts were too low. The classifier was reported to diagnose cytomegalovirus status with high specificity and sensitivity in both the original cohort and the validation cohort. In a later analysis, several top co-occurrence clusters were reported to appear linked to parvovirus B19, influenza, CMV and Epstein-Barr virus. In vitro tests confirmed that a few of the cytomegalovirus-associated TCR beta chains recognize cytomegalovirus antigens. In a later analysis, the rate of TCR association differed among HLA loci, with DRB1 alleles having the most associated TCRs and HLA-C alleles having the fewest. Most TCR sequences were seen in very few donors, while some public TCRs were found in many individuals. In a later analysis, HLA-associated TCR beta chains showed more clonal expansion and lower generation probabilities than non-associated chains that were equally common. Most CMV-associated TCR beta chains appeared to be HLA-restricted in a later analysis, and the HLA associations seemed to be driven largely by CMV exposure.

Remarks on this clone: Its antigen has not been determined. No per-base quality is available; no much larger clone lies one base away.

The library was prepared using the immunoSEQ multiplex PCR assay. For the multiplex PCR, a mixture combining 60 forward primers for TCR Vbeta segments and 13 reverse primers for TCR Jbeta segments was used. A multiplex PCR assay on genomic DNA amplified the CDR3 region of rearranged TCR beta genes. The amplified TCR beta libraries were sequenced on the Illumina HiSeq System as 87-base-pair reads. In the authors' own workflow: Across the roughly 670 repertoires, a later analysis counted roughly 77 million unique TCR beta chains, 9.5 million to 13 million of which were shared by at least two donors. Raw reads were error-corrected and collapsed into unique sequences with a nearest-neighbor algorithm that merged closely related sequences to remove PCR and sequencing errors. V, D and J gene segments were assigned by aligning CDR3 sequences to IMGT reference sequences. For a sequence to be retained, at least a six-nucleotide match to both a V gene segment and a J gene segment was required. Rearrangements were called productive when the CDR3 lacked stop codons and stayed in frame with V and J; all others were non-productive. CDR3 was defined by IMGT convention, running from the second conserved V-encoded cysteine to the conserved J-encoded phenylalanine. In an earlier analysis of roughly 580 of the donors, sequences lacking an unambiguous match to a single V gene segment were excluded. In an earlier analysis of roughly 500 of the donors, V segments were called functional above 56.7% productive rearrangements and were called segregating when the between-donor standard deviation exceeded 5%. A statistical classification framework was built to diagnose cytomegalovirus status from the catalog of TCR beta chain sequences. In a later analysis, V and J genes were assigned by comparing TCR nucleotide sequences against IMGT/GENE-DB human TR gene sequences. The TCRdist pipeline was used in a later analysis to assign CDR3 sequences and most-parsimonious VDJ recombination scenarios. In a later analysis, each TCR beta chain was defined by its CDR3 amino acid sequence together with its V-gene family, and reads without a unique V-gene family were excluded. As a way to deal with suspected cross-contamination and a sequencing artifact, a later analysis dropped 592 nucleotide sequences that were highly shared and had low generation probability. In a later analysis, a clonal expansion index was calculated for each public chain from normalized within-repertoire ranks of inferred template counts. Generation probabilities in a later analysis came from a VDJ recombination model fitted to out-of-frame rearrangements, and those results were checked against IGoR. In a later analysis, hypergeometric tests were used to score TCR-TCR, TCR-HLA and TCR-CMV co-occurrence, with a repertoire-size bias correction applied to TCR pairs. False discovery rates were estimated in a later analysis by permuting HLA or CMV assignments 20 times. In a later analysis, co-occurring TCRs were grouped using DBSCAN, with TCRdist sequence similarity added in when clustering inside HLA-allele-positive subsets. Repertoires with fewer than 30,000 or more than 120,000 public chains, plus five repertoires with anomalous nucleotide sharing, were excluded from co-occurrence clustering. Sourced from immuneACCESS, this table was stored by TCRdb with only in-frame sequences that have V and J called. A share of the clones is absent; for the studies checked, an unresolved V gene accounts for under half, and the remainder has no known explanation. The D gene and trimming were derived from the DNA, and the V and J assignments and clone size from that table. This sample gives around 200,000 clones in total; 70% to 80% of them show up just once. Approximately 0.22% of the sample goes to the ten largest clones.

This sequence was found in a girl aged 2-10 years in good health and CMV-seronegative. The chain joins TRBV9 to TRBJ2-1; 11 central bases correspond to TRBD2. Source material: PBMCs. The CDR3 in this case is CASSSSGGVYNEQFF. In nucleotide form, the sequence is TGTGCCAGCAGCAGTAGCGGGGGGGTCTACAATGAGCAGTTCTTC.